This TCR beta chain was captured in a study of T cells in Graves' hyperthyroidism and ophthalmopathy. Study results and caveats: Classification by a 13 V-J model distinguished ophthalmopathy from stable hyperthyroidism.

This clonotype was seen at least ten times. The antigen is not known. V was pared by 4 bases and J by 3 bases, with 10 bases of the junction left unmatched. The CDR3 has 16 residues. RNA transcripts were the template for amplifying TCR beta CDR3 regions. HTBI primers were employed in a first-round RT-PCR of the TCR CDR3. TCRdb reanalysed the multiplex PCR reads using MiXCR and keeps one entry per CDR3 protein. This sample has 250,000 to 400,000 distinct CDR3 sequences; roughly 13% occur once, and the top ten carry 34%. The source of this sequence is a woman between 40 and 55 years old with Graves' ophthalmopathy. The chain links TRBV12-3 or TRBV12-4 to TRBJ2-7, with 9 positions matching TRBD1. Sequences were obtained from blood. CDR3 residues: CASSSDYRGRFYEQYF. The CDR3 bases are TGTGCCAGCAGTTCCGATTACAGGGGGCGATTCTACGAGCAGTACTTC.